A single sample gave rise to the 15 T cell receptor beta chains below, sequenced in a study of T cell repertoires in cytomegalovirus infection (dated by TCRdb to between 2019 and 2020). Sequenced on an Illumina HiSeq 1500. TCRdb passed the public sequencing reads through fastp at Q25 and MiXCR, retaining productive beta sequences. Identical CDR3 protein sequences are pooled into one entry, listed with their most common genes and DNA. The sample yields 510,000 or so distinct CDR3 sequences; approximately 26% were counted once. The top ten hold over 10% of the sample. Sequences were obtained from PBMCs. These receptors all come from a human donor in good health (CMV status not recorded). Some clones in this sample may be carry-over from other donors' samples.

This clonotype has more than one count but fewer than ten. The rearrangement joins TRBV7-2 to TRBJ2-1; D uncertain. The CDR3 has 13 residues. Trimming removed 4 bases at V and 9 bases at J, with 13 bases between. Germline V gene sequence: CDR1 SGHTA, CDR2 FQGNSA. CDR3 nucleotides: TGTGCCAGCAGCTCCCACCCCGAGGTTGAGCAGTTCTTC. This translates into CASSSHPEVEQFF. The whole variable domain, filled in from reference TRBV7-2 and TRBJ2-1, reads GAGVSQSPSNKVTEKGKDVELRCDPISGHTALYWYRQSLGQGLEFLIYFQGNSAPDKSGLPSDRFSAERTGGSVSTLTIQRTQQEDSAVYLCASSSHPEVEQFFGPGTRLTVL.

This clonotype was seen ten or more times. The CDR3 loop reads CASSLWPSSTNTGELFF. In nucleotides, the CDR3 is TGTGCCAGCAGCTTATGGCCAAGCAGTACGAACACCGGGGAGCTGTTTTTT. This chain joins TRBV7-8 and TRBJ2-2; D is ambiguous. The ends were cut back, 2 bases at V and 0 bases at J, with 13 bases in the middle. The CDR3 is 17 residues long. CDR1 is SGHVS, CDR2 FQNEAQ, per germline.

The genes are TRBV6-6 and TRBJ2-3, with 8 bases identical to TRBD2. The CDR3 is 20 amino acids. Trimming took 3 bases from V and 7 from J; bases not matched to a gene: 24. Germline V CDR1 and CDR2: MNHNY, SVGAGI (reference sequence). The CDR3 loop is CASSYHSRGRLAPVGNTQYF. The CDR3 DNA follows: TGTGCCAGCAGTTATCATAGCCGGGGAAGACTAGCGCCAGTTGGGAATACGCAGTATTTT.

This clonotype was observed a single time. This rearrangement joins TRBV5-1 to TRBJ2-7, with D uncertain. The CDR3 runs to 14 residues. The germline V and J ends were trimmed by 4 bases and 4 bases, with 15 bases remaining between them. CDR1 SGHRS and CDR2 YFSETQ come from the germline V gene. The CDR3 DNA follows: TGCGCCAGCAGCCCGGGCCTGGGCTATTACGAGCAGTACGTC. Translated: CASSPGLGYYEQYV.

This clonotype was counted only a few times. The chain recombines TRBV4-2 with TRBJ2-5, with 13 bases identical to TRBD2. After removal of 5 bases from V and 5 bases from J, the junction contained 8 bases not matched to a gene. The CDR3 covers 16 residues. Germline V gives CDR1 LGHNA, CDR2 YNFKEQ. The CDR3 nucleotides read TGTGCCAGCAGCGTCGGACTAGCGGGAGAGAGGGAGACCCAGTACTTC. Amino acids: CASSVGLAGERETQYF.

This chain links TRBV19 with TRBJ2-2; D call uncertain. The CDR3 totals 14 residues. Trimming took 1 base from V and 1 from J, leaving 4 bases between them. Per the germline V gene, CDR1 is LNHDA and CDR2 is SQIVND (reference sequence). CDR3 bases: TGTGCCAGTAGTATAGCACTGAACACCGGGGAGCTGTTTTTT. Its translation: CASSIALNTGELFF.

The chain employs TRBV25-1 and TRBJ1-1; 10 bases map to TRBD1. The CDR3 has 15 amino acids. V lost 5 bases and J lost 5; bases outside the gene matches: 8. Looked up from germline, CDR1 is MGHDK and CDR2 is SYGVNS. The CDR3 spells CASSSPGTGETEAFF. The CDR3 DNA sequence: TGTGCCAGCAGTTCACCCGGGACAGGGGAGACTGAAGCTTTCTTT.

This clonotype was counted between two and nine times. The chain employs TRBV19 and TRBJ2-5; D unclear. The CDR3 runs to 15 residues. With 6 bases removed from V and 4 bases from J, the gap between germline ends came to 18 bases. Germline CDR1 and CDR2: LNHDA and SQIVND (reference sequence). DNA of the CDR3: TGTGCCAGTAGCCCTCCCGGGCCAGCCGGAGAGACCCAGTACTTC. It is translated as CASSPPGPAGETQYF. Based on the CDR3 plus reference TRBV19 and TRBJ2-5, the full variable domain is DGGITQSPKYLFRKEGQNVTLSCEQNLNHDAMYWYRQDPGQGLRLIYYSQIVNDFQKGDIAEGYSVSREKKESFPLTVTSAQKNPTAFYLCASSPPGPAGETQYFGPGTRLLVL.

This chain connects TRBV7-9 to TRBJ1-2, with TRBD1 matching 8 bases. The V segment lost 3 bases and the J segment 7 bases; nucleotides outside the gene matches: 7. From germline, CDR1 is SEHNR and CDR2 FQNEAQ (reference sequence). The CDR3 is made up of 14 amino acids. CDR3 in DNA: TGTGCCAGCAGCTTCTACCAGGGGGCCTTTGGCTACACCTTC. Translation gives CASSFYQGAFGYTF.

The J gene is TRBJ2-1, the V gene TRBV20-1; 13 nucleotides align to TRBD2. Looked up from germline, CDR1 is DFQATT and CDR2 is SNEGSKA (reference sequence). This CDR3 is built from 16 residues. With 4 bases clipped from V and 9 bases from J, the junction kept 12 bases outside the gene matches. The CDR3 DNA follows: TGCAGTGCTATAAGTACCGGGACTAGCGGGATTGGTGAGCAGTTCTTC. Translating gives CSAISTGTSGIGEQFF.

The chain employs TRBV6-5 and TRBJ1-1, with D unresolved. Germline V gene lookup returns CDR1 MNHEY and CDR2 SVGAGI. V was shortened by 2 bases and J by 4 bases, with 11 bases between the two germline ends. The CDR3 is 14 residues long. The CDR3 coding sequence is TGTGCCAGCAGTTACGGGAGTCCAGGCACTGAAGCTTTCTTT. This encodes CASSYGSPGTEAFF.

This sequence joins TRBV3-1 and TRBJ2-1; the match to TRBD2 covers 12 bases. The CDR3 has 14 amino acids. Germline V CDR1 and CDR2: LGHDT, YNNKEL (reference sequence). The J segment lost 12 bases and the V segment lost 2 bases, leaving 5 bases of the junction unmatched. CDR3 sequence (DNA): TGTGCCAGCAGCCAACTAGCGGGAGGGGAGGGGCAGTTCTTC. Translating gives CASSQLAGGEGQFF.

This clonotype showed up many times. This chain joins TRBV7-9 and TRBJ1-1, with D uncertain. Germline-derived CDR1 and CDR2 are SEHNR and FQNEAQ (reference sequence). This CDR3 has 14 residues. V was pared by 5 bases and J by 1 base, with 11 bases between. The CDR3 loop reads CASSQRAGNTEAFF. For the CDR3, the DNA is TGTGCCAGCAGCCAACGGGCGGGGAACACTGAAGCTTTCTTT.

This clonotype was found a few times. The chain is built from TRBV9 and TRBJ2-3; 10 bases match TRBD2. Germline trimming cut 0 bases from V and 4 bases from J; bases unmatched to any gene: 8. This CDR3 has 17 amino acids. Germline CDR1 reads SGDLS; CDR2 reads YYNGEE. The CDR3 reads CASSVGVAGGVADTQYF. CDR3 in DNA: TGTGCCAGCAGCGTAGGGGTAGCGGGAGGTGTAGCAGATACGCAGTATTTT.

The chain has TRBV2 and TRBJ2-7; perhaps TRBD2 as D (5 bases). The CDR3 loop spans 15 amino acids. V lost 6 bases and J 0 bases, leaving 15 bases between the germline ends. CDR1 SNHLY and CDR2 FYNNEI come from the germline V gene. This CDR3 is CASSAVGEGSYEQYF. The DNA for the CDR3 is TGTGCCAGCAGCGCAGTCGGTGAGGGCTCCTACGAGCAGTACTTC.